The 5 T cell receptor beta chains listed next were all sequenced from one sample in a study of CD8 T cells in Susac syndrome. The RNA, roughly 0.45 to 1 ug, was put through reverse transcription using random hexamers. TCRdb ran MiXCR on the immunoSEQ multiplex PCR reads and lists one entry per CDR3 protein. The data contain roughly 130,000 distinct CDR3 sequences, 90% to 95% of them singletons. Sequencing used CD4+ T cells from PBMCs. These receptors were obtained from a human donor in good health.

The chain joins TRBV29-1 to TRBJ1-2; 8 bases align to TRBD1. With 5 bases clipped from V and 3 bases from J, the junction kept 8 bases outside the gene matches. The CDR3 covers 14 residues. Per the germline V gene, CDR1 is SQVTM and CDR2 is ANQGSEA. Written as DNA, the CDR3 is TGCAGCGTTTTACTGACAGGGGCTGACTATGGCTACACCTTC. Its protein is CSVLLTGADYGYTF.

V usage is TRBV5-1 and J usage is TRBJ2-7; 9 bases fit TRBD2. With V trimmed by 7 bases and J by 1 base, 18 bases remained unmatched. Germline CDR1 is SGHRS and CDR2 is YFSETQ. CDR3 length equals 18 residues. CDR3 coding DNA: TGCGCCAGCCCACTGGGGACGGCTAGCGGGACCAGTTCCTACGAGCAGTACTTC. Amino acids: CASPLGTASGTSSYEQYF.

The V call is TRBV29-1, the J call TRBJ1-5; TRBD1 might be the D (6 bases). Germline values: CDR1 SQVTM, CDR2 ANQGSEA. This CDR3 is 14 amino acids long. V lost 7 bases and J lost 2, with 15 bases in between. In nucleotides, the CDR3 is TGCAGCGCCGGGGGGGCAGGGGGCAATCAGCCCCAGCATTTT. It codes for CSAGGAGGNQPQHF.

The CDR3 loop reads CASSSTDRSAEAFF. In nucleotides, the CDR3 is TGTGCCAGCAGTTCGACGGACAGGAGCGCTGAAGCTTTCTTT. V and J are TRBV12-3 or TRBV12-4 and TRBJ1-1; 7 bases align to TRBD1. The CDR3 totals 14 residues. The J segment lost 6 bases and the V segment lost 4 bases, leaving 8 bases of the junction unmatched.

The chain combines TRBV3-1 with TRBJ2-1; possible D gene TRBD2, 6 bases. Trimming stripped 8 bases from V and 6 bases from J, with 8 bases between. The CDR3 is 11 residues long. CDR1 and CDR2 (germline): LGHDT, YNNKEL (reference sequence). Here the CDR3 reads CASGGINEQFF. Here the CDR3 DNA reads TGTGCCAGCGGAGGGATCAATGAGCAGTTCTTC.